This passage covers 18 T cell receptor beta chains from one sample sequenced in a study of cytomegalovirus exposure and HLA in healthy donors (dated by TCRdb to about 2017). The library was made by the immunoSEQ multiplex PCR assay. For the multiplex PCR, a mixture combining 60 forward primers for TCR Vbeta segments and 13 reverse primers for TCR Jbeta segments was used. TCRdb took this table from immuneACCESS and kept in-frame rearrangements with V and J called. Such tables lack part of the clones; where checked against another copy, unresolved V genes explain under half of the gap, and the rest is unexplained. Recorded for this sample are under 200,000 clones; around 75% of them occurred a single time. Over 1.1% of the sample lies in the top ten. Sequencing was performed on PBMCs. The receptors originated from a man aged 18 to 30 in good health and CMV-seronegative.

This chain links TRBV7-8 with TRBJ2-1; 16 bases align to TRBD2. The CDR3 runs to 15 residues. J lost 14 bases, V lost 0 bases, and 4 bases had no gene match. Germline V gives CDR1 SGHVS, CDR2 FQNEAQ. The CDR3 sequence is CASSLAGTSGRAKFF. In nucleotides, the CDR3 is TGTGCCAGCAGCTTAGCCGGGACTAGCGGGAGGGCCAAGTTCTTC.

The V call is TRBV27, the J call TRBJ1-2; D unclear. V was trimmed by 6 bases and J by 2 bases, leaving 7 bases between them. Germline values: CDR1 MNHEY, CDR2 SMNVEV (reference sequence). This CDR3 region has 12 residues. CDR3 sequence: CASRGENYGYTF. The CDR3 DNA sequence: TGTGCCAGCAGGGGAGAGAACTATGGCTACACCTTC.

V gene TRBV28 combines with J gene TRBJ2-7, with D maybe TRBD2 (5 bases). Trimming took 6 bases from V and 6 from J, leaving 21 bases between them. Germline assignment: CDR1 MDHEN and CDR2 SYDVKM. The CDR3 runs 15 residues. The CDR3 sequence is CASRLSQRPVREQYF. For the CDR3, the DNA is TGTGCCAGCAGACTGTCACAGCGGCCTGTCCGCGAGCAGTACTTC.

The chain links TRBV4-3 to TRBJ2-7, with TRBD2 matching 7 bases. This CDR3 comprises 16 residues. After removal of 3 bases from V and 0 bases from J, the junction contained 8 bases not matched to a gene. Germline loops: CDR1 LGHNA, CDR2 YSLEER. CDR3 loop: CASSQRSGVNSYEQYF. CDR3 nucleotides: TGCGCCAGCAGCCAGAGGAGCGGGGTTAACTCCTACGAGCAGTACTTC.

The rearrangement joins TRBV6-5 to TRBJ2-7; 9 positions match TRBD1. CDR3 length equals 16 residues. Unmatched junction bases numbered 7, after V lost 0 bases and J lost 4 bases. CDR1 and CDR2 (germline): MNHEY, SVGAGI. CDR3 region: CASSYSGQGLRYEQYF. In DNA, the CDR3 is TGTGCCAGCAGTTACTCGGGACAGGGCCTCCGGTACGAGCAGTACTTC.

The rearrangement links TRBV2 to TRBJ1-1; tentative D call: TRBD1 (6 bases). Germline lookup yields CDR1 SNHLY and CDR2 FYNNEI. The CDR3 is made up of 14 amino acids. With 9 bases removed from V and 4 bases from J, the gap between germline ends came to 18 bases. CDR3 residues: CARRAIRGSTEAFF. The CDR3, as DNA: TGTGCCAGAAGGGCCATAAGGGGGAGCACTGAAGCTTTCTTT.

The rearrangement links TRBV10-3 to TRBJ2-6, with D hard to call. The CDR3 is 16 amino acids. Trimming left V 6 bases short and J 0 bases short, with 12 bases between. Per germline, CDR1 ENHRY and CDR2 SYGVKD. The CDR3 nucleotides are TGTGCCATCAGCCCACCCGAGTTCTCTGGGGCCAACGTCCTGACTTTC. Protein product: CAISPPEFSGANVLTF.

The chain employs TRBV19 and TRBJ1-1, with D perhaps TRBD1 (5 bases). This CDR3 comprises 14 residues. Germline CDR1 and CDR2: LNHDA and SQIVND (reference sequence). Trimming pared 8 bases from V and 4 bases from J, leaving 17 bases between. The chain's CDR3 is CASRWDLEATEAFF. CDR3 bases: TGTGCCAGTCGTTGGGACTTAGAAGCCACTGAAGCTTTCTTT.

The table lists this clone with a few counts. The chain joins TRBV19 to TRBJ2-7; TRBD1 agrees at 7 bases. This CDR3 has 14 residues. The ends lost 5 bases at V and 2 bases at J; junction bases unmatched: 6. Germline V CDR1 and CDR2: LNHDA, SQIVND (reference sequence). The CDR3 region has the DNA TGTGCCAGTAGTCCCGACAGGGCTCCCTACGAGCAGTACTTC. Translated: CASSPDRAPYEQYF.

The V and J genes are TRBV6-6 and TRBJ2-3, with D unresolved. Looked up from germline, CDR1 is MNHNY and CDR2 is SVGAGI (reference sequence). The CDR3 totals 14 residues. Trimming took off 6 bases at V and 6 bases at J, with 16 bases between the two ends. The CDR3 reads CASSWVQRRDTQYF. The CDR3 DNA is TGTGCCAGCAGCTGGGTCCAACGGCGGGATACGCAGTATTTT.

The chain has TRBV19 and TRBJ2-7; TRBD2 matches 11 bases. The germline CDR1 and CDR2 sequences are LNHDA and SQIVND (reference sequence). Unmatched junction bases numbered 8, after V lost 6 bases and J lost 4 bases. The CDR3 covers 15 residues. The CDR3 DNA is TGTGCCAGTAGCCCCCGGGCTAGCGGGGGGTACGAGCAGTACTTC. Amino acids: CASSPRASGGYEQYF.

The gene calls are TRBV9 and TRBJ1-2, with D perhaps TRBD1 (5 bases). The germline V and J ends were trimmed by 3 bases and 7 bases, with 19 bases remaining between them. Germline CDR1 SGDLS, CDR2 YYNGEE. CDR3 length equals 15 residues. The CDR3 DNA is TGTGCCAGCAGCGAGCAGGCCGGGGGGTTGAGTGGCTACACCTTC. Protein: CASSEQAGGLSGYTF.

V usage is TRBV13 and J usage is TRBJ2-3; 13 bases agree with TRBD2. CDR3 length: 17 amino acids. V dropped 4 bases and J dropped 6; count of bases not matched to a gene: 10. Germline-derived CDR1 and CDR2 are PRHDT and FYEKMQ (reference sequence). The CDR3 is CASSSRTSGSGVDTQYF. CDR3 nucleotides: TGTGCCAGCAGCTCCCGGACTAGCGGGAGCGGGGTGGATACGCAGTATTTT.

The chain recombines TRBV9 with TRBJ1-1; D is unclear. The CDR3 loop spans 14 amino acids. Deletions cut 0 bases from V and 1 base from J, with 7 bases between. The germline CDR1 and CDR2 sequences are SGDLS and YYNGEE. CDR3 residues: CASSVGTWNTEAFF. CDR3 sequence (DNA): TGTGCCAGCAGCGTAGGAACATGGAACACTGAAGCTTTCTTT.

This clone was observed a handful of times. The CDR3 nucleotides are TGCAGCGTCCCGGGACAGGGGGCAGCGGACACTGAAGCTTTCTTT. It yields the protein CSVPGQGAADTEAFF. The J gene is TRBJ1-1, the V gene TRBV29-1; 12 bases align to TRBD1. V lost 6 bases to trimming and J lost 3 bases; unmatched junction nucleotides: 8. Germline lookup yields CDR1 SQVTM and CDR2 ANQGSEA. This CDR3 region has 15 residues.

This rearrangement joins TRBV7-9 to TRBJ1-2; D gene ambiguous. This CDR3 contains 17 residues. Trimming left V 1 base short and J 0 bases short, with 15 bases between. CDR1 is SEHNR and CDR2 is FQNEAQ in the germline V gene (reference sequence). For the CDR3, the DNA is TGTGCCAGCAGCTTAGGGGCGCCGGGGAGCTCTAACTATGGCTACACCTTC. Protein sequence: CASSLGAPGSSNYGYTF.

This chain connects TRBV4-3 to TRBJ2-5; the match to TRBD2 covers 8 bases. After removal of 1 base from V and 1 base from J, the junction contained 2 bases not matched to a gene. This CDR3 region has 15 residues. Germline V lookup: CDR1 LGHNA, CDR2 YSLEER. The CDR3 reads CASSQVLAGQETQYF. The CDR3 DNA follows: TGCGCCAGCAGCCAAGTGCTAGCGGGCCAAGAGACCCAGTACTTC.

The CDR3 DNA is TGTGCCAGCAGCAACAGGAACACCGGGGAGCTGTTTTTT. Residues: CASSNRNTGELFF. The chain joins TRBV11-2 to TRBJ2-2; no definite D call. V lost 5 bases to trimming and J lost 1 base, with 5 bases between them. Germline V lookup: CDR1 SGHAT, CDR2 FQNNGV. The CDR3 loop spans 13 amino acids.